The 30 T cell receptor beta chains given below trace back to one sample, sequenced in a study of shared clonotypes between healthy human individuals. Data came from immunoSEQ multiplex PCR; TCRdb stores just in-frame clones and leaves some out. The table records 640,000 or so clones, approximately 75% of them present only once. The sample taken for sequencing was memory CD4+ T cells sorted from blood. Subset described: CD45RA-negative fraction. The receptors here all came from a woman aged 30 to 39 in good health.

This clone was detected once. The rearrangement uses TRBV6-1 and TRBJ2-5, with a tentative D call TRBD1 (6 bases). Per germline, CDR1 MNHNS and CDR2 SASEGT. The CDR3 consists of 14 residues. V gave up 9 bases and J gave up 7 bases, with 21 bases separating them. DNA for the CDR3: TGTGCCAGTACTTCGACAGGTAGAGGGGGGACCCAGTACTTC. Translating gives CASTSTGRGGTQYF.

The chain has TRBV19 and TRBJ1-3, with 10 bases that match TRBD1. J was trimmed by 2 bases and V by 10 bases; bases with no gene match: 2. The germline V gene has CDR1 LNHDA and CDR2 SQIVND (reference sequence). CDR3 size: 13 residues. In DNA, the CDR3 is TGTGCCACTGGGACAGGGGCTGGAAACACCATATATTTT. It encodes CATGTGAGNTIYF.

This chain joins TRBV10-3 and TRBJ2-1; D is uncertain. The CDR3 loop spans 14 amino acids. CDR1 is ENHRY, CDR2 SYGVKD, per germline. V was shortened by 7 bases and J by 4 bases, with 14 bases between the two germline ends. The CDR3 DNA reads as TGTGCCATCAAAACCCACGTGGGGTACAATGAGCAGTTCTTC. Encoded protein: CAIKTHVGYNEQFF.

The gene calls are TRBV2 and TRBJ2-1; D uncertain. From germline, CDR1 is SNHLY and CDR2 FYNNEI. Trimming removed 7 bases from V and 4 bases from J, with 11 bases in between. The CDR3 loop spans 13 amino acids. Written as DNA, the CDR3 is TGTGCCAGCAAGAGTGGGATTTACAATGAGCAGTTCTTC. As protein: CASKSGIYNEQFF.

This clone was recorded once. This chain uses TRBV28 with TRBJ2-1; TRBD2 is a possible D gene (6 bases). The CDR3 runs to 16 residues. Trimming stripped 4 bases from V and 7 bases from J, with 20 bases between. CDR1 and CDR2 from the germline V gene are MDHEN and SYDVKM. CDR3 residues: CASSSLAVRDLNEQFF. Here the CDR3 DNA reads TGTGCCAGCAGTTCTTTAGCGGTGAGGGATCTAAATGAGCAGTTCTTC.

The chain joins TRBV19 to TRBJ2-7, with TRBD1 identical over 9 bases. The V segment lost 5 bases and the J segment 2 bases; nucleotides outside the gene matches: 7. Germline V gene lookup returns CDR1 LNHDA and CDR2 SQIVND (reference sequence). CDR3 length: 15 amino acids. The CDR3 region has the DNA TGTGCCAGTAGTGAAGCGGGACAGGGACCCTACGAGCAGTACTTC. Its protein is CASSEAGQGPYEQYF. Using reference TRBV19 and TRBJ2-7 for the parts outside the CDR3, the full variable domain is DGGITQSPKYLFRKEGQNVTLSCEQNLNHDAMYWYRQDPGQGLRLIYYSQIVNDFQKGDIAEGYSVSREKKESFPLTVTSAQKNPTAFYLCASSEAGQGPYEQYFGPGTRLTVT.

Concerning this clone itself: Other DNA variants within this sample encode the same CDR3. This chain's CDR3 is CASSLGAGVYEQYF. Here the CDR3 DNA reads TGCGCCAGCAGCTTGGGGGCAGGGGTCTACGAGCAGTACTTC. The rearrangement joins TRBV5-1 to TRBJ2-7; TRBD1 might be the D (6 bases). The germline gives CDR1 SGHRS, CDR2 YFSETQ. This CDR3 is built from 14 residues. The ends were cut back, 0 bases at V and 3 bases at J, with 10 bases in the middle.

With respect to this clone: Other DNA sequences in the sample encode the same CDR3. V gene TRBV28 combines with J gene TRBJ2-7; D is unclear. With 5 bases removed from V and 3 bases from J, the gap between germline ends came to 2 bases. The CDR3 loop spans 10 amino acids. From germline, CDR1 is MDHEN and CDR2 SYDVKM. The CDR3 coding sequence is TGTGCCAGCAGTCGCTACGAGCAGTACTTC. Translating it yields CASSRYEQYF.

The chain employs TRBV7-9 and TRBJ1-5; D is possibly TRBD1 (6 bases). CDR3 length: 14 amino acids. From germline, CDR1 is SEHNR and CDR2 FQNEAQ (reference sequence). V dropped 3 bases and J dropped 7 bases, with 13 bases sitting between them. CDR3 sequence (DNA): TGTGCCAGCAGCTTGGGGGCGTGGGACCAGCCCCAGCATTTT. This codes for CASSLGAWDQPQHF.

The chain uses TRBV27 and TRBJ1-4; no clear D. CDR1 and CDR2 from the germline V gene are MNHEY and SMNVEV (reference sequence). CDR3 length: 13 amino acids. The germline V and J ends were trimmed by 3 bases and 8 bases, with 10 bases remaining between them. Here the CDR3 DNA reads TGTGCCAGCAGTTTTCGTTCAGGCGAAAAACTGTTTTTT. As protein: CASSFRSGEKLFF.

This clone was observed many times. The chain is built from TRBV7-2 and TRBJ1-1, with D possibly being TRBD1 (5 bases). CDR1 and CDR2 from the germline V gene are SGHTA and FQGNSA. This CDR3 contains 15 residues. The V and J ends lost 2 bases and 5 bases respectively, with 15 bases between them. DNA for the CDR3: TGTGCCAGCAGCTTAAAGTGGGGCGGTAGTACTGAAGCTTTCTTT. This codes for CASSLKWGGSTEAFF.

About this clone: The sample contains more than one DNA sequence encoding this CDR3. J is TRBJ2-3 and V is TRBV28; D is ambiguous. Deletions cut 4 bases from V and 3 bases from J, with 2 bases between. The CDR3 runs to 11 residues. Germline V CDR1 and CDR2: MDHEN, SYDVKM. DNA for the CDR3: TGTGCCAGCAGTTCGACAGATACGCAGTATTTT. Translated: CASSSTDTQYF.

The CDR3 DNA is TGTGCCACCTCTAGCGGGAGACTTTCCTACGAGCAGTACTTC. It translates to CATSSGRLSYEQYF. The chain carries TRBV10-3 and TRBJ2-7; 10 bases line up with TRBD2. The CDR3 has 14 amino acids. V lost 10 bases to trimming and J lost 1 base; unmatched junction nucleotides: 7. The germline gives CDR1 ENHRY, CDR2 SYGVKD.

CDR3 coding DNA: TGCGCCAGCAGCCAAGGGCCTAGCGGGATTACCGGGGAGCTGTTTTTT. This gives the protein CASSQGPSGITGELFF. This rearrangement joins TRBV4-1 to TRBJ2-2; TRBD2 matches at 9 bases. V shed 1 base and J 5 bases; nucleotides not matched to a gene: 5. The CDR3 extends over 16 amino acids. Germline-derived CDR1 and CDR2 are MGHRA and YSYEKL.

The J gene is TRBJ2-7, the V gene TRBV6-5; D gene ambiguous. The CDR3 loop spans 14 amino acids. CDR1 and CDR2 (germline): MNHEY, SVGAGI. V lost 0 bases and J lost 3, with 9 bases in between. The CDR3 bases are TGTGCCAGCAGTTACTCGGCGCTTCTCTACGAGCAGTACTTC. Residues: CASSYSALLYEQYF.

CDR3 sequence reads: CAWNSGSDYGYTF. CDR3 DNA sequence: TGTGCCTGGAATTCAGGGTCGGACTATGGCTACACCTTC. The genes are TRBV30 and TRBJ1-2; D possibly corresponds to TRBD1 (5 bases). The CDR3 totals 13 residues. V lost 4 bases and J 3 bases, leaving 12 bases between the germline ends. Germline assignment: CDR1 GTSNPN and CDR2 SVGIG (reference sequence). Full variable domain (remainder filled in from reference TRBV30 and TRBJ1-2): SQTIHQWPATLVQPVGSPLSLECTVEGTSNPNLYWYRQAAGRGLQLLFYSVGIGQISSEVPQNLSASRPQDRQFILSSKKLLLSDSGFYLCAWNSGSDYGYTFGSGTRLTVV.

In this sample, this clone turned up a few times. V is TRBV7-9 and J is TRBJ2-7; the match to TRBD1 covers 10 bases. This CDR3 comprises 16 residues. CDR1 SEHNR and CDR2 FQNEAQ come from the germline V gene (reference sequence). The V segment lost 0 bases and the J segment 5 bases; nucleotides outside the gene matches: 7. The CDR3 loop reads CASSLAQPGQGNEQYF. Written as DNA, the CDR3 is TGTGCCAGCAGCTTAGCCCAACCGGGACAGGGGAACGAGCAGTACTTC.

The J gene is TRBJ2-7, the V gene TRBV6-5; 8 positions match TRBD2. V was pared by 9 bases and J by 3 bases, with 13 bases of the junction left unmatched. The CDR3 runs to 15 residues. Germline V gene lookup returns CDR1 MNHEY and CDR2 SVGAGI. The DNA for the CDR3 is TGTGCCAGTTCCTCCGGCGCGGGAGGCGTCTACGAGCAGTACTTC. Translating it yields CASSSGAGGVYEQYF.

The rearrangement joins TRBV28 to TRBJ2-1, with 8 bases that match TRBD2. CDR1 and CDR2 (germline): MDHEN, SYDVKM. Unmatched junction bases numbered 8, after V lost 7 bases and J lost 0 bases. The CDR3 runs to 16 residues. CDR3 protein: CASILGGASSYNEQFF. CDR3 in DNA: TGTGCCAGCATCCTCGGGGGGGCGAGCTCCTACAATGAGCAGTTCTTC.

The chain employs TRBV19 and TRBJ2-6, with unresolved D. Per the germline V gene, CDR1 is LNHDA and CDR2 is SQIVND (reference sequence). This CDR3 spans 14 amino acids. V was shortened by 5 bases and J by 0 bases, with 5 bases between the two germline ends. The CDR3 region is CASSPFSGANVLTF. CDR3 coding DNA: TGTGCCAGTAGTCCCTTCTCTGGGGCCAACGTCCTGACTTTC. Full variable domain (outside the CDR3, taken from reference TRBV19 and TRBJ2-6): DGGITQSPKYLFRKEGQNVTLSCEQNLNHDAMYWYRQDPGQGLRLIYYSQIVNDFQKGDIAEGYSVSREKKESFPLTVTSAQKNPTAFYLCASSPFSGANVLTFGAGSRLTVL.

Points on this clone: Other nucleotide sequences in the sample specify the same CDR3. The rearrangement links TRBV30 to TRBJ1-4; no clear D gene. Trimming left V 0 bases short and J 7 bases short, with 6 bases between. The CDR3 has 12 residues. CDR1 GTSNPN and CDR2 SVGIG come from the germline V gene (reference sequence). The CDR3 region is CAWSVEGEKLFF. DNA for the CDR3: TGTGCCTGGAGTGTTGAGGGTGAAAAACTGTTTTTT.

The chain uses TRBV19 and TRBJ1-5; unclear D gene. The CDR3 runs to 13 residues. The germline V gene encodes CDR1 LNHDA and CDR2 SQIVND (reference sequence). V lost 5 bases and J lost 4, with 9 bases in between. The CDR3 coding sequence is TGTGCCAGTAGTTGGACGGGGAATCAGCCCCAGCATTTT. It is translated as CASSWTGNQPQHF.

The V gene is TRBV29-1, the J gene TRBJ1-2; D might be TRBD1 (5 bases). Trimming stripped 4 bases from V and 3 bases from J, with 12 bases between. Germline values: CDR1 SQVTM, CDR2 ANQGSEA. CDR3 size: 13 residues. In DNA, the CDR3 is TGCAGCGTTGCACGACAGAACGACTATGGCTACACCTTC. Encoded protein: CSVARQNDYGYTF.

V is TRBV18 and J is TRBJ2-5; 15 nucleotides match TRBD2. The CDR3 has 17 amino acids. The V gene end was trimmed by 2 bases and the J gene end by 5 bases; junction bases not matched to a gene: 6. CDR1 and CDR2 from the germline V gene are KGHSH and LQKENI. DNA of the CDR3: TGTGCCAGCTCACCAGGACTAGCGGGAGGGCCCAGGGAGACCCAGTACTTC. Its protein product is CASSPGLAGGPRETQYF.

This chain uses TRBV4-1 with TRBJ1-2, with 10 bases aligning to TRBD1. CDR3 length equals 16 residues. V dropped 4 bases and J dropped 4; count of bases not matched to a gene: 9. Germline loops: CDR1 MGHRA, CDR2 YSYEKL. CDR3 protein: CASSRTTGQGIYGYTF. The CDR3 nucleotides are TGCGCCAGCAGCCGGACTACGGGACAGGGGATCTATGGCTACACCTTC.

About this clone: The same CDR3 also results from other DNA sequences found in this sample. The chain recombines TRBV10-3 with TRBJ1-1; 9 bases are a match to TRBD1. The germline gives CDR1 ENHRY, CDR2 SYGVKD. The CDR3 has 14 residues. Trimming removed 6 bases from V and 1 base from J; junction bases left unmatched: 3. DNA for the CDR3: TGTGCCATCAGCATACAGGGGGCGAACACTGAAGCTTTCTTT. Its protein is CAISIQGANTEAFF.

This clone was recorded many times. CDR3 protein: CASSPQDWTTGNTIYF. The CDR3 coding sequence is TGTGCCAGCTCACCTCAGGACTGGACTACCGGAAACACCATATATTTT. The chain has TRBV18 and TRBJ1-3; D gene unclear. This CDR3 is built from 16 residues. Trimming removed 3 bases from V and 4 bases from J, with 16 bases in between. Per germline, CDR1 KGHSH and CDR2 LQKENI. Filled out from reference TRBV18 and TRBJ1-3, the complete variable domain reads NAGVMQNPRHLVRRRGQEARLRCSPMKGHSHVYWYRQLPEEGLKFMVYLQKENIIDESGMPKERFSAEFPKEGPSILRIQQVVRGDSAAYFCASSPQDWTTGNTIYFGEGSWLTVV.

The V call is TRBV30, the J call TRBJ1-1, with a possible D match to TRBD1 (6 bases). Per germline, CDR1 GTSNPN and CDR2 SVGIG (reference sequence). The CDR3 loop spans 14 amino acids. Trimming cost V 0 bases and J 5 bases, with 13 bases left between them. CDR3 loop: CAWSVRGARTEAFF. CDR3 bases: TGTGCCTGGAGTGTACGGGGGGCGAGGACTGAAGCTTTCTTT.

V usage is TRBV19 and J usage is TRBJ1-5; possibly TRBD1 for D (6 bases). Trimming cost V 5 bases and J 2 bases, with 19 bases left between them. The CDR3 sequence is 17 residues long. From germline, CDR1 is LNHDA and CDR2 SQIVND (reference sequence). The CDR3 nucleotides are TGTGCCAGTAGTGTCGGGACACCCAGAAAGCGCAATCAGCCCCAGCATTTT. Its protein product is CASSVGTPRKRNQPQHF.

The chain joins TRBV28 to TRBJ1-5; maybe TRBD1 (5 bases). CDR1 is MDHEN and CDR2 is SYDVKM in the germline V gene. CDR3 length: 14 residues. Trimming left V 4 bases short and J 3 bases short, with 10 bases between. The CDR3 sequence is CASSSGGDNQPQHF. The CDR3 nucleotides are TGTGCCAGCAGTTCGGGGGGAGACAATCAGCCCCAGCATTTT.